This T cell receptor (beta chain) was identified during a study of blood T cells in healthy people across ages (dated by TCRdb to the mid-2010s). About the investigation overall: In model experiments, template switching captured about one uniquely barcoded TCR beta cDNA molecule for every two T cells. For two donors (one aged 18 to 29 and one aged 80 or older), the study analyzed two additional independent replicas of 1 million unique cDNA reads from the same blood draw. To avoid experimental bias, donors of different ages were spread randomly across the sequencing lanes. The donors were divided into four age groups: young (average around 17 years), middle-aged (approximately 39), aged (under 70) and long-lived (about 84). The study measured age-related changes in TCR beta repertoire diversity using deep sequencing normalized with unique cDNA molecular identifiers.

The germline V gene sets CDR1 to SQVTM and CDR2 to ANQGSEA. The CDR3 holds 14 amino acids from the cysteine to the phenylalanine. Here the CDR3 DNA is all that survives: 42 bases in frame from base 1. V loses 5 bases, J loses 0 bases, and the germline ends lie 11 bases apart. The study at large found these results: The percentage of naive T cells measured by flow cytometry correlated strongly with observed TCR beta diversity. Because the CMV infection status of the donors was unknown, age-related changes in expanded clonotypes may potentially have been confounded. As age increased, observed TCR beta diversity per million T cells dropped in a roughly linear way, and a significant reduction was already evident by age 40. Estimates of total diversity based on one million sequenced T cells were considered lower bounds and underestimates. Conclusive comparison of naive and antigen-experienced compartments was prevented by the profiling of bulk unsorted PBMCs. Compared with the aged group, the long-lived group had more naive CD4+ T cells, fewer expanded clones and increased TCR diversity, suggesting age selection.

Library preparation was by 5' RACE. A second roughly 7 to 11 cycle PCR used a sample-barcoded 5' primer and a J-beta primer mix. A unique molecular identifier was introduced onto each TCR beta cDNA molecule by a template-switch 5' adaptor carrying 12 random nucleotides. Each sample yielded at least 3 million CDR3-containing paired-end reads. The Mint cDNA synthesis kit, primed by a TRBC-specific oligonucleotide, was used to synthesize first-strand cDNA from all RNA. All cDNA was treated with uracil-DNA glycosylase and then went through a first 18-cycle PCR with the universal primers M1SS and BC2_uni_R. On the authors' methods: For normalization, 1 million high-quality reads, each with a distinct molecular identifier, were randomly selected from each sample. Reads with shared molecular identifiers were discarded instead of being binned into consensus sequences. MiTCR, run with a Q25 quality threshold and the strictest error-elimination algorithm, handled CDR3 identification, clonotype clustering and error correction. A nonparametric unseen species model with Euler transformation was used to estimate lower-bound total TCR beta diversity. The public reads were reprocessed in TCRdb via fastp at Q25 and MiXCR, keeping in-frame beta chains. Rows with one shared CDR3 protein collapse into an entry with the most common genes and DNA. TCRdb assigned the V and J calls; the authors' analysis was not used. For this sample the table gives 1.5 million to 2 million distinct CDR3 sequences, of which around 42% were detected only once. 20% to 25% of the sample goes to the ten largest clones.

This clonotype was seen more than once but under ten times. Its antigen is currently not known. No much larger clonotype is one base removed from it; base qualities were not supplied. Systemically healthy Caucasian individuals from Russia, 35 to 50 in total and aged roughly 6 to 100 years, were included as donors. Approximately 11 milliliters of peripheral blood were drawn from each donor into EDTA-treated Vacutainer tubes. Ficoll-Paque density-gradient centrifugation was used to isolate PBMCs, with at least 7 million obtained per sample. Total RNA, at least 5.5 micrograms per sample, was extracted from PBMCs with Trizol reagent. For every donor, flow cytometry on a PBMC aliquot measured the percentage of naive CD45RAhigh/CD27high T cells.

The rearranged chain carries TRBV29-1 and TRBJ1-5; the D region possibly corresponds to TRBD1 (6 bases align). The sequencing sample was made of blood. This clonotype was obtained from a human donor in good health. The CDR3: CSVRDRNSNQPQHF. The nucleotides read TGCAGCGTTCGCGACAGGAATAGCAATCAGCCCCAGCATTTT. Where the CDR3 stops, the reference TRBV29-1 and TRBJ1-5 genes take over; the full variable domain is SAVISQKPSRDICQRGTSLTIQCQVDSQVTMMFWYRQQPGQSLTLIATANQGSEATYESGFVIDKFPISRPNLTFSTLTVSNMSPEDSSIYLCSVRDRNSNQPQHFGDGTRLSIL.